Shown below are 22 T cell receptor beta chains from a single sample sequenced in a study of blood T cell repertoires in COVID-19. Only in-frame clones appear in the TCRdb table, and some are missing; sequencing was by immunoSEQ multiplex PCR. The table has roughly 330,000 clones, about 85% seen once. The sequencing sample was made of PBMCs or T cells enriched from blood (not recorded which). The receptors derive from a woman aged 30 to 39 who had recovered from COVID-19.

This chain connects TRBV6-6 to TRBJ1-4; 7 nucleotides match TRBD1. The CDR3 spans 15 residues. Germline trimming cut 5 bases from V and 4 bases from J; bases unmatched to any gene: 7. CDR1 is MNHNY and CDR2 is SVGAGI in the germline V gene (reference sequence). This CDR3 is CASSDPGQHNEKLFF. The CDR3 DNA is TGTGCCAGCAGTGACCCGGGACAGCATAATGAAAAACTGTTTTTT.

This chain connects TRBV27 to TRBJ2-7; TRBD1 matches 9 bases. Germline-derived CDR1 and CDR2 are MNHEY and SMNVEV (reference sequence). Trimming removed 5 bases from V and 6 bases from J; junction bases left unmatched: 5. The CDR3 covers 13 residues. In DNA form, the CDR3 reads TGTGCCAGCAGTAGGGACAGGGTTGGCGAGCAGTACTTC. This translates into CASSRDRVGEQYF.

The V and J genes are TRBV15 and TRBJ1-5; tentatively, D is TRBD1 (5 bases). CDR1 and CDR2 (germline): LNHNV, YYDKDF (reference sequence). Trimming pared 4 bases from V and 5 bases from J, leaving 12 bases between. This CDR3 region has 14 residues. The CDR3 sequence: CATSTQGSHQPQHF. As DNA, the CDR3 is TGTGCCACCAGCACGCAGGGCTCCCATCAGCCCCAGCATTTT. The complete variable domain, with remaining parts taken from reference TRBV15 and TRBJ1-5, reads DAMVIQNPRYQVTQFGKPVTLSCSQTLNHNVMYWYQQKSSQAPKLLFHYYDKDFNNEADTPDNFQSRRPNTSFCFLDIRSPGLGDTAMYLCATSTQGSHQPQHFGDGTRLSIL.

This clone was observed once. The V and J genes are TRBV6-5 and TRBJ1-1; 7 nucleotides match TRBD1. The CDR3 is 14 residues long. V lost 4 bases and J lost 6; bases outside the gene matches: 8. CDR1 and CDR2 (germline): MNHEY, SVGAGI. The CDR3 sequence: CASSFSGGGAEAFF. The DNA for the CDR3 is TGTGCCAGCAGTTTCTCAGGGGGGGGAGCTGAAGCTTTCTTT.

The chain joins TRBV7-2 to TRBJ2-2, with unresolved D. From germline, CDR1 is SGHTA and CDR2 FQGNSA. The CDR3 runs to 14 residues. Trimming shortened V by 3 bases and J by 5 bases, and 10 bases separated the two germline ends. CDR3 loop: CASSFASRTGELFF. The CDR3 nucleotides read TGTGCCAGCAGCTTCGCCTCCCGGACCGGGGAGCTGTTTTTT.

The chain links TRBV19 to TRBJ1-1; no reliable D call. The germline CDR1 and CDR2 sequences are LNHDA and SQIVND (reference sequence). The CDR3 covers 15 residues. The V gene lost 5 bases and the J gene lost 0 bases, with 13 bases spanning the gap. The CDR3 loop is CASSVRSALNTEAFF. CDR3 DNA: TGTGCCAGTAGTGTTCGGAGCGCTCTGAACACTGAAGCTTTCTTT.

This sequence joins TRBV7-6 and TRBJ1-1; D is perhaps TRBD1 (6 bases). Germline CDR1 SGHVS, CDR2 FNYEAQ. Trimming removed 6 bases at V and 3 bases at J, with 14 bases between. The CDR3 has 14 residues. The CDR3 region is CASRRTGLDTEAFF. DNA for the CDR3: TGTGCCAGCAGGAGAACAGGGTTGGACACTGAAGCTTTCTTT.

The chain couples TRBV6-5 to TRBJ2-7; D is unclear. With 5 bases removed from V and 5 bases from J, the gap between germline ends came to 13 bases. The V gene's germline CDR1 is MNHEY and CDR2 SVGAGI. CDR3 length equals 13 residues. CDR3 nucleotides: TGTGCCAGCAGTCCATGGCAAGTCAACGAGCAGTACTTC. Encoded protein: CASSPWQVNEQYF.

The genes are TRBV5-6 and TRBJ2-5; weak D call: TRBD1 (6 bases). From germline, CDR1 is SGHDT and CDR2 YYEEEE. This CDR3 region has 14 residues. Trimming stripped 5 bases from V and 3 bases from J, with 14 bases between. In DNA form, the CDR3 reads TGTGCCAGCAGAAAAAACAGGGTTGAAGAGACCCAGTACTTC. Encoded protein: CASRKNRVEETQYF.

The chain couples TRBV19 to TRBJ1-5; 7 bases agree with TRBD1. Germline loops: CDR1 LNHDA, CDR2 SQIVND (reference sequence). This CDR3 has 16 amino acids. V lost 2 bases and J lost 0; bases outside the gene matches: 4. This CDR3 reads CASSIQGVGSNQPQHF. Here the CDR3 DNA reads TGTGCCAGTAGTATACAGGGGGTTGGTAGCAATCAGCCCCAGCATTTT.

The J gene is TRBJ1-1, the V gene TRBV4-3; 9 bases align to TRBD1. There are 17 residues in the CDR3. J was trimmed by 4 bases and V by 0 bases; bases with no gene match: 9. The germline gives CDR1 LGHNA, CDR2 YSLEER. The CDR3, as DNA: TGCGCCAGCAGCCAAGATCCCCTGGGACAGGGAGTCACTGAAGCTTTCTTT. Protein product: CASSQDPLGQGVTEAFF.

The genes are TRBV7-2 and TRBJ1-4; D is possibly TRBD1 (6 bases). The germline V and J ends were trimmed by 4 bases and 7 bases, with 16 bases remaining between them. CDR1 SGHTA and CDR2 FQGNSA come from the germline V gene. The CDR3 loop spans 15 amino acids. CDR3: CASSSQQGLREKLFF. The DNA of the CDR3 is TGTGCCAGCAGCTCCCAACAGGGATTGCGTGAAAAACTGTTTTTT.

The CDR3 nucleotides are TGTGCCTGGAGCGCGACTAGCGGGGGAAGGAATATGCAGTTCTTC. Protein: CAWSATSGGRNMQFF. V usage is TRBV30 and J usage is TRBJ2-1; 12 bases agree with TRBD2. V lost 3 bases, J lost 12 bases, and 12 bases stayed unmatched. Looked up from germline, CDR1 is GTSNPN and CDR2 is SVGIG (reference sequence). This CDR3 has 15 amino acids.

The V and J genes are TRBV4-1 and TRBJ2-7; no firm D call. Trimming took 1 base from V and 6 from J, leaving 10 bases between them. In germline, CDR1 is MGHRA, CDR2 YSYEKL. This CDR3 comprises 13 residues. CDR3 DNA: TGCGCCAGCAGCCAAGTTCGGGTCGCCGAGCAGTACTTC. It codes for CASSQVRVAEQYF.

This chain uses TRBV7-2 with TRBJ2-2; D gene ambiguous. The CDR3 spans 14 residues. Per germline, CDR1 SGHTA and CDR2 FQGNSA. The V end lost 1 base, the J end lost 3 bases, and 6 bases lay between the germline ends. CDR3 protein: CASSLGLYTGELFF. CDR3 DNA: TGTGCCAGCAGCTTAGGGCTTTACACCGGGGAGCTGTTTTTT.

The chain uses TRBV10-3 and TRBJ2-1; 7 bases are shared with TRBD1. From germline, CDR1 is ENHRY and CDR2 SYGVKD. CDR3 length equals 16 residues. After removal of 0 bases from V and 0 bases from J, the junction contained 2 bases not matched to a gene. The CDR3 DNA reads as TGTGCCATCAGTGAGTCGGGACAGACCTCCTACAATGAGCAGTTCTTC. It specifies CAISESGQTSYNEQFF.

The chain joins TRBV5-1 to TRBJ2-7, with a weak D call TRBD2 (8 bases). The CDR3 runs to 18 residues. The V end was cut by 4 bases, the J end by 7 bases, with 30 bases between. Germline-derived CDR1 and CDR2 are SGHRS and YFSETQ. CDR3 DNA: TGCGCCAGCAGCAACCCCGACAGGGTAGCGGGGTCACCGAAAGAGCAGTACTTC. Protein sequence: CASSNPDRVAGSPKEQYF.

Only one count was recorded for this clone. The identical CDR3 is also encoded by other nucleotide sequences in the sample. This chain uses TRBV19 with TRBJ1-6, with 10 bases fitting TRBD1. Germline V gene sequence: CDR1 LNHDA, CDR2 SQIVND (reference sequence). The V gene end was trimmed by 6 bases and the J gene end by 7 bases; junction bases not matched to a gene: 3. The CDR3 is made up of 14 amino acids. The CDR3 region is CASSPGQGNSPLHF. The CDR3 DNA is TGTGCCAGTAGCCCGGGACAGGGGAATTCACCCCTCCACTTT.

The J gene is TRBJ2-5, the V gene TRBV9, with TRBD1 identical over 9 bases. This CDR3 is built from 15 residues. Per the germline V gene, CDR1 is SGDLS and CDR2 is YYNGEE. After removal of 3 bases from V and 7 bases from J, the junction contained 10 bases not matched to a gene. DNA of the CDR3: TGTGCCAGCAGCGAGAGGGGGACAGGGTGGAGGACCCAGTACTTC. This translates into CASSERGTGWRTQYF.

CDR3 in DNA: TGCGCCAGCAGCTTCAGGCAGGGAAACACTGAAGCTTTCTTT. Its translation: CASSFRQGNTEAFF. This sequence joins TRBV5-1 and TRBJ1-1; TRBD1 is a possible D gene (5 bases). The CDR3 has 14 residues. Germline values: CDR1 SGHRS, CDR2 YFSETQ. The V and J ends lost 2 bases and 2 bases respectively, with 10 bases between them.

This chain joins TRBV3-1 (or the pseudogene TRBV3-2) and TRBJ2-7; 7 nucleotides line up with TRBD2. Germline V gene lookup returns CDR1 LGHDT and CDR2 YNNKEL (reference sequence). The CDR3 loop spans 14 amino acids. V lost 6 bases and J lost 2; bases outside the gene matches: 7. The CDR3 sequence is CASRKTGLTYEQYF. CDR3 nucleotide sequence: TGTGCCAGCAGAAAAACGGGACTAACCTACGAGCAGTACTTC.

The chain has TRBV9 and TRBJ1-2; 12 nucleotides match TRBD1. Germline CDR1 and CDR2: SGDLS and YYNGEE. This CDR3 has 12 residues. V lost 3 bases, J lost 12 bases, and 3 bases stayed unmatched. Written as DNA, the CDR3 is TGTGCCAGCAGCGGGGACAGGGGGCAGAACACCTTC. Translated: CASSGDRGQNTF.